This TCR beta chain emerged from a study of cytomegalovirus exposure and HLA in healthy donors. 13 Jbeta primers and 60 Vbeta primers were used for the PCR. Only in-frame clones appear in the TCRdb table, and some are missing; sequencing was by immunoSEQ multiplex PCR. Here the sample spans around 140,000 clones, 75% being singletons. CDR1 and CDR2 from the germline V gene are WNHNN and SYGVQD (reference sequence). Unmatched junction bases numbered 4, after V lost 4 bases and J lost 2 bases. This CDR3 comprises 14 residues. The sequencing input was PBMCs. The sequence was collected from a man aged 30 to 45 in good health and CMV-seronegative. The gene calls are TRBV10-1 and TRBJ2-7; 8 bases are a match to TRBD1. CDR3 region: CASSADRAAYEQYF. The CDR3 region has the DNA TGCGCCAGCAGTGCGGACAGGGCGGCCTACGAGCAGTACTTC.